This TCR beta chain was identified in a study of naive and memory T cell subsets. The V end lost 4 bases, the J end lost 2 bases, and 14 bases lay between the germline ends. Germline V gene lookup returns CDR1 MDHEN and CDR2 SYDVKM. The CDR3 runs 15 residues. Worth noting for this clonotype: Its cognate antigen is unknown.

Both TRBC1 and TRBC2 were covered by a beta constant-region primer of two equimolar oligonucleotides. Nested alpha and beta constant-region primers with the SP2 primer drove four PCR rounds on ligated cDNA. MiXCR, applied by TCRdb to the UMI-ligation and nested PCR reads, yields one record per CDR3 protein. The data show 120,000 to 150,000 distinct CDR3 sequences, with about 23% seen just once and less than 0.13% held by the top ten. Study-wide results and caveats: A few larger clonotypes appeared in naive repertoires, especially CD8, possibly memory cells re-expressing CD45RA.

The TCR was taken from a human donor in good health. Sequencing used naive CD4+ T cells from blood. J is TRBJ2-5 and V is TRBV28; D is uncertain. CDR3 DNA sequence: TGTGCCAGCAGTTCCCCAGAGATCGGGCAAGAGACCCAGTACTTC. As protein: CASSSPEIGQETQYF.